This TCR beta chain was identified in a study of blood T cell repertoires in COVID-19. In germline, CDR1 is SGHKS, CDR2 YYEKEE (reference sequence). V was pared by 0 bases and J by 6 bases, with 7 bases of the junction left unmatched. The CDR3 contains 17 residues. The data were produced by immunoSEQ multiplex PCR, yet TCRdb's version contains in-frame clones alone and is incomplete. The sample carries roughly 380,000 clones, around 85% recorded once. Material: peripheral blood. The V and J genes are TRBV5-5 and TRBJ1-6; 9 bases match TRBD1. The clonotype was recovered from a woman between 18 and 29 years old with acute or convalescent COVID-19. CDR3 bases: TGTGCCAGCAGCTTGGGTTTTCAGACAGGGGGTAATTCACCCCTCCACTTT. It is translated as CASSLGFQTGGNSPLHF.